Listed below are T cell receptor beta chains from one sample, sequenced in a study of T cell repertoires in cytomegalovirus infection. MiXCR was run by TCRdb on the reads, yielding one entry per CDR3 protein. Of about 180,000 distinct CDR3 sequences in the sample, 15% to 20% were seen once. Sequenced sample: CD8+ T cells from PBMCs. All receptors derive from a human donor in good health (CMV status not recorded). Some clones in this sample may be carry-over from other donors' samples. Both conserved end residues are part of each CDR3. D genes are given only for firm matches. The size of a clone is reported for some rows only, either as once, few or many, or as a class for expanded clones.

D	V	J	size	DNA	CDR3
-	TRBV6-6	TRBJ1-4	few	TGTGCCAGCCTCGGTGAAAAACTGTTTTTT	CASLGEKLFF
-	TRBV6-6	TRBJ2-3	-	TGTGCCGGAGGGACGGGGTATGCAGATACGCAGTATTTT	CAGGTGYADTQYF
-	TRBV6-6	TRBJ2-1	once	TGTGCCACCGTGGGACCCGGACAGGAGCAGTTCTTC	CATVGPGQEQFF
TRBD1	TRBV6-2/TRBV6-3	TRBJ2-1	many	TGTGCCAGCAGCGGACAGGGTGCAAACAATGAGCAGTTCTTC	CASSGQGANNEQFF
TRBD1	TRBV7-9	TRBJ2-1	-	TGTGCCAGCAGCCCGACCTTCGGTCGGGACAGGGTCAATGAGCAGTTCTTC	CASSPTFGRDRVNEQFF
TRBD2	TRBV6-5	TRBJ2-1	few	TGTGCCAGCAGTTACGAGACTAGCAGGCCCAATGAGCAGTTCTTC	CASSYETSRPNEQFF
-	TRBV29-1	TRBJ1-2	-	TGCAGCGTTGTGGCCTTGGACTATGGCTACACCTTC	CSVVALDYGYTF
-	TRBV7-9	TRBJ1-1	few	TGTGCCAGCAGCCCGCAACTACGTGCTCCAGGGAGGACTGAAGCTTTCTTT	CASSPQLRAPGRTEAFF
-	TRBV7-6	TRBJ2-7	-	TGTGCCAGCAGCTTAGAACAGGGAAGAAACTACGAGCAGTACTTC	CASSLEQGRNYEQYF
TRBD2	TRBV7-2	TRBJ2-3	few	TGTGCCAGCAGCTTCGTAGCGGGTCGACACACAGATACGCAGTATTTT	CASSFVAGRHTDTQYF
-	TRBV7-2	TRBJ1-6	many	TGTGCCAGCAGCCCAACCAAGCTACCCTATAATTCACCCCTCCACTTT	CASSPTKLPYNSPLHF
-	TRBV7-2	TRBJ1-2	-	TGTGCCAGCACCCAGGGGCCCGCTGGCGGCTACACCTTC	CASTQGPAGGYTF
-	TRBV27	TRBJ2-3	-	TGTGCCAGCAGTTCGACTGGCTCGGCCACAGATACGCAGTATTTT	CASSSTGSATDTQYF
-	TRBV5-6	TRBJ2-7	-	TGTTCCAGCAGCTTTATCTCACAGATCTACGAGCAGTACTTC	CSSSFISQIYEQYF
-	TRBV14	TRBJ2-1	-	TGTGCCAGCAGCCAAGAGTCGCAGGGCACCTACAATGAGCAGTTCTTC	CASSQESQGTYNEQFF
TRBD2	TRBV6-2/TRBV6-3	TRBJ2-1	few	TGTGCCAGCAGTACCCTTCTGCGGGGGGCCTTCTACAATGAGCAGTTCTTC	CASSTLLRGAFYNEQFF
-	TRBV7-8	TRBJ2-7	few	TGTGCCAGCAGCTTAGAAAATACCTACGAGCAGTACTTC	CASSLENTYEQYF
TRBD1	TRBV25-1	TRBJ1-1	-	TGTGCCAGCCGATGGACAGGGAGCACTGAAGCTTTCTTT	CASRWTGSTEAFF
-	TRBV4-3	TRBJ2-1	few	TGCGCCAGCAGCCCATCACACCTAGCGCTGATCGACAATGAGCAGTTCTTC	CASSPSHLALIDNEQFF
-	TRBV6-2/TRBV6-3	TRBJ2-3	few	TGTGCCAGCAGTTTTGGGGAGGCAACGGGAACCCTCCCTGGTACAGATACGCAGTATTTT	CASSFGEATGTLPGTDTQYF
TRBD1	TRBV6-1	TRBJ1-5	few	TGTGCCAGCAGCTCGACAGGGGTAATTCAGCCCCAGCATTTT	CASSSTGVIQPQHF
TRBD1	TRBV7-9	TRBJ2-7	few	TGTGCCAGCAGCTCCGAAGAGACAGGGTCCCTCGAGCAGTACTTC	CASSSEETGSLEQYF
-	TRBV6-5	TRBJ1-1	-	TGTGCCACTTACCCCCGTGACACTGAAGCTTTCTTT	CATYPRDTEAFF
TRBD2	TRBV29-1	TRBJ2-5	few	TGCAGCGCCTGGATTTTAGCGGGGACCCAAGAGACCCAGTACTTC	CSAWILAGTQETQYF
-	TRBV7-6	TRBJ2-1	-	TGTGCCAGCAGCCTCCTATTAACCTCCTACAATGAGCAGTTCTTC	CASSLLLTSYNEQFF
TRBD2	TRBV7-3	TRBJ2-3	few	TGTGCCAGCAGCTTGTACGGGACTAGCGGGGGGCCACTTACGCAGTATTTT	CASSLYGTSGGPLTQYF